The 24 T cell receptor beta chains below were found in one sample sequenced in a study of shared clonotypes between healthy human individuals. Generated by immunoSEQ multiplex PCR, the TCRdb table keeps only in-frame clones and is missing some. Of approximately 2.5 million clones listed, more than 85% are singletons. Sequencing was carried out using naive CD4+ T cells from PBMCs. The subset was: CD45RA+ positively selected. Receptors were obtained from a man younger than 35 in good health. Some clones in this sample may be carry-over from other donors' samples.

The gene calls are TRBV29-1 and TRBJ2-5; 8 bases fit TRBD2. The CDR3 totals 14 residues. CDR1 and CDR2 (germline): SQVTM, ANQGSEA. The junction had 7 bases not matched to a gene; V was cut back by 3 bases and J by 4 bases. The CDR3 reads CSVDEREWGETQYF. As DNA, the CDR3 is TGCAGCGTTGACGAGCGGGAGTGGGGAGAGACCCAGTACTTC.

The rearrangement uses TRBV5-8 and TRBJ1-4; TRBD1 matches at 8 bases. The trim removed 5 bases at V and 7 bases at J, leaving 7 bases unmatched. This CDR3 comprises 14 residues. Germline lookup yields CDR1 SGHTS and CDR2 YDEGEE. In DNA form, the CDR3 reads TGTGCCAGCAGTATTGACAGGGGCGTTGAAAAACTGTTTTTT. It is translated as CASSIDRGVEKLFF.

The chain uses TRBV9 and TRBJ2-2; TRBD2 agrees at 14 bases. Germline-derived CDR1 and CDR2 are SGDLS and YYNGEE. With 3 bases clipped from V and 2 bases from J, the junction kept 9 bases outside the gene matches. CDR3 length equals 19 residues. The CDR3 loop is CASSADGTSGRRNTGELFF. CDR3 nucleotide sequence: TGTGCCAGCAGCGCAGACGGGACTAGCGGGAGACGAAACACCGGGGAGCTGTTTTTT.

The chain joins TRBV13 to TRBJ2-1; TRBD1 is a possible D gene (5 bases). CDR1 is PRHDT, CDR2 FYEKMQ, per germline (reference sequence). The CDR3 extends over 15 amino acids. V lost 5 bases, J lost 5 bases, and 16 bases lay in between. CDR3 amino acids: CASSVQARMNNEQFF. The CDR3 region has the DNA TGTGCCAGCAGCGTACAGGCTAGGATGAACAATGAGCAGTTCTTC.

The chain employs TRBV19 and TRBJ2-5; no clear D. V was clipped by 3 bases and J by 1 base, with 9 bases between them. Germline CDR1 and CDR2: LNHDA and SQIVND (reference sequence). The CDR3 length is 14 residues. The CDR3 nucleotides are TGTGCCAGTAGTATCGGTCCGTTCCAAGAGACCCAGTACTTC. It translates to CASSIGPFQETQYF.

The chain links TRBV5-1 to TRBJ2-7, with TRBD2 matching 9 bases. Germline V gene lookup returns CDR1 SGHRS and CDR2 YFSETQ. The CDR3 consists of 15 residues. With 1 base clipped from V and 5 bases from J, the junction kept 7 bases outside the gene matches. CDR3 region: CASSLLREGDNEQYF. The CDR3 DNA reads as TGCGCCAGCAGCTTGTTGCGGGAGGGGGATAACGAGCAGTACTTC.

J is TRBJ2-5 and V is TRBV7-8, with 7 bases identical to TRBD1. This CDR3 spans 14 amino acids. Germline CDR1 SGHVS, CDR2 FQNEAQ. The V and J ends lost 6 bases and 1 base, in that order; junction bases with no gene match: 5. The CDR3 nucleotides are TGTGCCAGCAGGTACGGGACAGCCCAAGAGACCCAGTACTTC. This codes for CASRYGTAQETQYF. Combining the CDR3 with reference TRBV7-8 and TRBJ2-5 gives the whole variable domain GAGVSQSPRYKVAKRGQDVALRCDPISGHVSLFWYQQALGQGPEFLTYFQNEAQLDKSGLPSDRFFAERPEGSVSTLKIQRTQQEDSAVYLCASRYGTAQETQYFGPGTRLLVL.

The V call is TRBV6-5, the J call TRBJ2-6; 7 bases align to TRBD1. V shed 6 bases and J 4 bases; nucleotides not matched to a gene: 3. This CDR3 is built from 14 residues. Germline-derived CDR1 and CDR2 are MNHEY and SVGAGI. CDR3 protein: CASRGQPGANVLTF. CDR3 DNA sequence: TGTGCCAGCAGGGGACAGCCCGGGGCCAACGTCCTGACTTTC.

The rearrangement uses TRBV5-1 and TRBJ2-7, with D possibly being TRBD2 (5 bases). The V and J ends lost 4 bases and 0 bases respectively, with 8 bases between them. The CDR3 runs to 13 residues. The germline gives CDR1 SGHRS, CDR2 YFSETQ. CDR3 loop: CASSGGISYEQYF. CDR3 nucleotides: TGCGCCAGCAGCGGAGGTATCTCCTACGAGCAGTACTTC.

This chain links TRBV14 with TRBJ2-5, with 9 positions matching TRBD2. This CDR3 is built from 16 residues. Trimming cost V 1 base and J 1 base; bases outside gene matches: 4. Germline V gene lookup returns CDR1 SGHDN and CDR2 FVKESK. The CDR3 sequence: CASSQVRLAAQETQYF. In nucleotides, the CDR3 is TGTGCCAGCAGCCAAGTTCGACTAGCGGCCCAAGAGACCCAGTACTTC.

V is TRBV18 and J is TRBJ1-5; D is unresolved. The CDR3 runs to 15 residues. The V gene lost 2 bases and the J gene lost 2 bases, with 10 bases spanning the gap. Germline V lookup: CDR1 KGHSH, CDR2 LQKENI. CDR3 sequence (DNA): TGTGCCAGCTCACCAAGTGTCATACGCAATCAGCCCCAGCATTTT. It translates to CASSPSVIRNQPQHF.

This rearrangement joins TRBV6-5 to TRBJ2-3; D uncertain. The V gene's germline CDR1 is MNHEY and CDR2 SVGAGI. The CDR3 extends over 14 amino acids. Trimming removed 4 bases from V and 2 bases from J, with 10 bases in between. The CDR3: CASSSRLPTDTQYF. CDR3 nucleotide sequence: TGTGCCAGCAGTTCCAGGTTGCCCACAGATACGCAGTATTTT.

The V gene is TRBV18, the J gene TRBJ1-4; 8 bases map to TRBD1. The CDR3 is 16 residues long. The germline gives CDR1 KGHSH, CDR2 LQKENI. The V and J ends lost 3 bases and 1 base, in that order; junction bases with no gene match: 4. The CDR3 DNA reads TGTGCCAGCTCACCCCAGGGGGCGCGAACTAATGAAAAACTGTTTTTT. Translation: CASSPQGARTNEKLFF. The full variable domain, its missing parts supplied by reference TRBV18 and TRBJ1-4, is NAGVMQNPRHLVRRRGQEARLRCSPMKGHSHVYWYRQLPEEGLKFMVYLQKENIIDESGMPKERFSAEFPKEGPSILRIQQVVRGDSAAYFCASSPQGARTNEKLFFGSGTQLSVL.

V gene TRBV20-1 combines with J gene TRBJ2-7, with a possible D match to TRBD2 (6 bases). Trimming left V 2 bases short and J 11 bases short, with 13 bases between. Germline-derived CDR1 and CDR2 are DFQATT and SNEGSKA (reference sequence). This CDR3 has 11 amino acids. The CDR3 nucleotides are TGCAGTGCTAGATGGCGGCGGGACGAGTACTTC. Its translation: CSARWRRDEYF.

The chain carries TRBV11-2 and TRBJ1-1; 7 bases agree with TRBD1. The length of the CDR3 is 14 residues. Unmatched junction bases numbered 4, after V lost 5 bases and J lost 1 base. Per the germline V gene, CDR1 is SGHAT and CDR2 is FQNNGV. CDR3 nucleotides: TGTGCCAGCAGCCCAGGGGGGGCGAACACTGAAGCTTTCTTT. Its protein is CASSPGGANTEAFF.

This chain uses TRBV9 with TRBJ2-6; D gene uncertain. Per germline, CDR1 SGDLS and CDR2 YYNGEE. The CDR3 consists of 14 residues. V dropped 1 base and J dropped 2 bases, with 4 bases sitting between them. The CDR3: CASSVLTGANVLTF. Here the CDR3 DNA reads TGTGCCAGCAGCGTATTAACTGGGGCCAACGTCCTGACTTTC. Supplemented by reference TRBV9 and TRBJ2-6, the full variable domain reads DSGVTQTPKHLITATGQRVTLRCSPRSGDLSVYWYQQSLDQGLQFLIQYYNGEERAKGNILERFSAQQFPDLHSELNLSSLELGDSALYFCASSVLTGANVLTFGAGSRLTVL.

J is TRBJ1-1 and V is TRBV30, with a tentative D call TRBD1 (5 bases). The CDR3 covers 13 residues. V lost 3 bases, J lost 4 bases, and 12 bases lay in between. Germline V gene data show CDR1 as GTSNPN and CDR2 as SVGIG (reference sequence). The CDR3 reads CAWSDGGGTEAFF. In DNA form, the CDR3 reads TGTGCCTGGAGCGACGGGGGGGGCACTGAAGCTTTCTTT.

This chain joins TRBV7-9 and TRBJ2-1; perhaps TRBD2 as D (6 bases). V shed 9 bases and J shed 10 bases, with 19 bases lying between them. Germline V CDR1 and CDR2: SEHNR, FQNEAQ (reference sequence). The CDR3 sequence is 13 residues long. The CDR3 sequence: CASHKRDFLEQFF. Here the CDR3 DNA reads TGTGCCAGTCATAAACGGGACTTTTTGGAGCAGTTCTTC.

As concerns this clone: Other DNA sequences of this sample code for an identical CDR3. The chain employs TRBV5-1 and TRBJ2-1; 7 bases line up with TRBD1. The CDR3 is 12 amino acids. Germline V CDR1 and CDR2: SGHRS, YFSETQ. The trim removed 3 bases at V and 7 bases at J, leaving 1 base unmatched. Here the CDR3 DNA reads TGCGCCAGCAGCTCGACAGGGAATGAGCAGTTCTTC. Translating gives CASSSTGNEQFF.

In regard to this clone: Other DNA sequences in this specimen translate into the identical CDR3. This rearrangement joins TRBV28 to TRBJ1-5; D ambiguous. Germline CDR1 MDHEN, CDR2 SYDVKM. Trimming took off 3 bases at V and 0 bases at J, with 3 bases between the two ends. This CDR3 has 13 amino acids. CDR3 protein: CASSFVSNQPQHF. The CDR3 DNA sequence: TGTGCCAGCAGTTTTGTTAGCAATCAGCCCCAGCATTTT.

This chain joins TRBV7-9 and TRBJ1-1; TRBD1 might be the D (5 bases). Germline lookup yields CDR1 SEHNR and CDR2 FQNEAQ (reference sequence). Between the trimmed V and J ends, which lost 5 bases and 10 bases, there was a span of 26 bases. The CDR3 contains 16 residues. The CDR3 coding sequence is TGTGCCAGCAGCATTAGGGGCAGCGCAGACATCTCTGGAGCTTTCTTT. Its translation: CASSIRGSADISGAFF.

The CDR3 region has the DNA TGCACCAGCAGCCCGAATCAGCCCCAGCATTTT. This translates into CTSSPNQPQHF. The chain employs TRBV1 and TRBJ1-5. TRBV1 is classified as a pseudogene. There are 11 residues in the CDR3.

The chain carries TRBV7-9 and TRBJ1-2, with D perhaps TRBD1 (5 bases). Trimming removed 5 bases at V and 8 bases at J, with 18 bases between. Germline-derived CDR1 and CDR2 are SEHNR and FQNEAQ (reference sequence). The CDR3 spans 14 residues. CDR3 sequence reads: CASSPTPGRGGYTF. CDR3 coding DNA: TGTGCCAGCAGCCCTACCCCAGGGAGGGGCGGCTACACCTTC.

The genes are TRBV19 and TRBJ1-1; D is undetermined. Deletions cut 5 bases from V and 1 base from J, with 14 bases between. The CDR3 runs 15 residues. Germline lookup yields CDR1 LNHDA and CDR2 SQIVND (reference sequence). The CDR3 sequence: CASSPSGRPNTEAFF. The CDR3 nucleotides read TGTGCCAGTAGTCCCTCCGGACGGCCGAACACTGAAGCTTTCTTT.